The present T cell receptor beta chain was sequenced within a study of T and B cells in COVID-19 patients. BIOMED2 TRB-A/B primer pools were used in multiplex TRB PCR. TCRdb re-analysed the multiplex PCR reads in MiXCR, keeping a single row per CDR3 protein. In the table there are about 8,900 distinct CDR3 sequences, about two fifths of which are singletons. Each TRB amplification used roughly 230-550 ng of genomic DNA from blood. The source of this sequence is a human donor with active COVID-19. Sample: blood.

CDR3 protein: CSARGGLAYEQYF. The CDR3 region has the DNA TGCAGTGCTAGGGGGGGACTAGCCTACGAGCAGTACTTC. V usage is TRBV20-1 and J usage is TRBJ2-7; 8 nucleotides align to TRBD2. This CDR3 is built from 13 residues. Looked up from germline, CDR1 is DFQATT and CDR2 is SNEGSKA (reference sequence). V lost 3 bases to trimming and J lost 2 bases; unmatched junction nucleotides: 3.